The present entry profiles one TCR beta chain with its context. The data were obtained in a study of blood T cell repertoires in COVID-19. Study context: Researchers got acute and convalescent COVID-19 samples from the United States, Italy and Spain.

Trimming removed 6 bases at V and 0 bases at J, with 11 bases between. This CDR3 has 14 residues. Germline V gene data show CDR1 as WNHNN and CDR2 as SYGVQD (reference sequence). In the original processing: Nucleated cell number was recorded as an estimate derived from reference gene primer amplification. The assay was immunoSEQ multiplex PCR, and TCRdb's table has in-frame clones only and misses some. D and trimming were read from the DNA, whereas the V and J calls and clone size are those reported in that table. The repertoire includes approximately 100,000 clones, more than 60% of them detected once, and 20% to 25% sits in the top ten.

This sequence joins TRBV10-1 and TRBJ1-1; a weak D match, TRBD1 (5 bases). The receptor was isolated from a man between 70 and 80 years old with active or convalescent COVID-19. Sequencing used peripheral blood. Here the CDR3 reads CASRADSLNTEAFF. Written as DNA, the CDR3 is TGCGCCAGCAGAGCCGACAGTTTGAACACTGAAGCTTTCTTT.